The rows below give T cell receptor beta chains drawn from one sample of a study of cytomegalovirus exposure and HLA in healthy donors. This table comes from immunoSEQ multiplex PCR, and its TCRdb copy is limited to in-frame clones, with some not included. The sample yields around 200,000 clones, roughly 84% seen once. Material for sequencing was PBMCs. These receptors were obtained from a woman aged 18-35 years in good health and CMV-seropositive. The CDR3 runs from the conserved cysteine through the conserved F or W. D genes are given only for firm matches.

TRBJ2-2,TRBV2,TRBD2,CASSSGGAAGELFF,TGTGCCAGCAGTAGCGGGGGGGCCGCCGGGGAGCTGTTTTTT
TRBJ1-3,TRBV14,-,CASSPLESGNTIYF,TGTGCCAGCAGTCCCTTAGAATCTGGAAACACCATATATTTT
TRBJ1-3,TRBV4-3,TRBD1,CASSQEDLSQYGTGGERNTIYF,TGCGCCAGCAGCCAAGAAGATCTAAGTCAGTACGGGACAGGGGGCGAAAGAAACACCATATATTTT
TRBJ1-4,TRBV6-5,-,CASSAQGFEKLFF,TGTGCCAGCAGTGCTCAGGGGTTCGAAAAACTGTTTTTT
TRBJ2-1,TRBV7-9,-,CASSFPLSRGSNEQFF,TGTGCCAGCAGCTTCCCTTTGTCAAGGGGGAGCAATGAGCAGTTCTTC
TRBJ1-1,TRBV19,-,CASKRSGVNTEAFF,TGTGCCAGTAAAAGGTCAGGGGTGAACACTGAAGCTTTCTTT
TRBJ1-6,TRBV7-9,-,CASSFSLDIQENSPLHF,TGTGCCAGCAGCTTCTCGCTGGATATACAGGAAAATTCACCCCTCCACTTT
TRBJ1-1,TRBV5-6,-,CASSPPTANTEAFF,TGTGCCAGCAGCCCCCCTACAGCGAACACTGAAGCTTTCTTT
TRBJ2-5,TRBV27,TRBD2,CASSFAGRGGETQYF,TGTGCCAGCAGTTTCGCTGGGAGGGGAGGAGAGACCCAGTACTTC
TRBJ2-5,TRBV7-2,-,CASSSYWETQYF,TGTGCCAGCAGTTCTTACTGGGAGACCCAGTACTTC
TRBJ2-5,TRBV9,TRBD2,CASSGGLAGEETQYF,TGTGCCAGCAGCGGGGGACTAGCGGGGGAAGAGACCCAGTACTTC